Listed below are T cell receptor beta chains from one sample, sequenced in a study of response to subunit inactivated influenza vaccine. TCRdb recomputed calls from the RT-PCR reads with MiXCR, one row per CDR3 protein. This repertoire shows 500,000 to 550,000 distinct CDR3 sequences, under 9% found once; its top ten account for over 10%. Sequencing used PBMCs from blood, obtained around 25 months after vaccination. The origin of the receptors is a man aged 50-75 years who received an inactivated influenza vaccine. The CDR3 runs from the conserved cysteine through the conserved F or W. The D gene is left open where the match is weak. Expanded clones are given a class, and other clones once, few, many or no size at all.

TRBV2,TRBJ2-5,TRBD2,-,CASKERGGPETQYF,TGTGCCAGCAAGGAGCGGGGGGGCCCCGAGACCCAGTACTTC
TRBV5-6,TRBJ2-7,-,many,CASSLFPGDYEQYF,TGTGCCAGCAGCTTGTTCCCAGGGGACTACGAGCAGTACTTC
TRBV12-3/TRBV12-4,TRBJ2-2,TRBD2,many,CASSLALSGGAAGELFF,TGTGCCAGCAGTTTAGCGCTGAGCGGGGGGGCAGCCGGGGAGCTGTTTTTT
TRBV29-1,TRBJ2-5,TRBD1,-,CSVGLGTGIVETQYF,TGCAGCGTCGGCCTTGGGACAGGGATCGTCGAGACCCAGTACTTC
TRBV10-2,TRBJ2-7,TRBD2,-,CASSEYGTSGNFYEQYF,TGCGCCAGCAGTGAATATGGGACTAGCGGGAATTTCTACGAGCAGTACTTC
TRBV4-3,TRBJ2-7,TRBD2,many,CASSQARDIGTSWKYEQYF,TGCGCCAGCAGCCAAGCGCGGGACATCGGGACTAGCTGGAAATACGAGCAGTACTTC
TRBV7-2,TRBJ2-7,-,-,CASMLIHGYEQYF,TGTGCCAGCATGCTTATCCATGGCTACGAGCAGTACTTC
TRBV7-7,TRBJ2-5,-,few,CASSLGIADPQETQYF,TGTGCCAGCAGCTTAGGTATAGCAGACCCACAAGAGACCCAGTACTTC
TRBV6-5,TRBJ1-1,-,few,CASSSPGGTYTEAFF,TGTGCCAGCAGTTCGCCGGGGGGCACGTACACTGAAGCTTTCTTT
TRBV10-3,TRBJ1-1,TRBD1,-,CAISVGTGGGEAFF,TGTGCCATCAGTGTCGGGACAGGGGGCGGCGAAGCTTTCTTT
TRBV7-6,TRBJ2-7,-,-,CASSLTIGQGRNEQYF,TGTGCCAGCAGCTTAACAATTGGGCAGGGGCGGAACGAGCAGTACTTC
TRBV20-1,TRBJ2-7,TRBD1,many,CSARDPRQGAGEQYF,TGCAGTGCTAGAGACCCCCGACAGGGGGCCGGAGAGCAGTACTTC
TRBV9,TRBJ2-3,-,many,CASSVRVGTDTQYF,TGTGCCAGCAGCGTGAGAGTGGGCACAGATACGCAGTATTTT
TRBV19,TRBJ1-3,TRBD1,many,CASSATGGSGNTIYF,TGTGCCAGTAGCGCGACAGGGGGCTCTGGAAACACCATATATTTT
TRBV12-3/TRBV12-4,TRBJ2-7,TRBD1,many,CASSPTTGGEQYF,TGTGCCAGCAGTCCAACGACAGGGGGCGAGCAGTACTTC
TRBV5-4,TRBJ1-1,TRBD1,-,CASSYGQNRDRYMNTEAFF,TGTGCCAGCAGCTACGGCCAAAATCGGGACAGATACATGAACACTGAAGCTTTCTTT
TRBV12-3/TRBV12-4,TRBJ2-7,-,few,CASSSPPGGNYEQYF,TGTGCCAGCAGTTCCCCTCCCGGCGGGAATTACGAGCAGTACTTC